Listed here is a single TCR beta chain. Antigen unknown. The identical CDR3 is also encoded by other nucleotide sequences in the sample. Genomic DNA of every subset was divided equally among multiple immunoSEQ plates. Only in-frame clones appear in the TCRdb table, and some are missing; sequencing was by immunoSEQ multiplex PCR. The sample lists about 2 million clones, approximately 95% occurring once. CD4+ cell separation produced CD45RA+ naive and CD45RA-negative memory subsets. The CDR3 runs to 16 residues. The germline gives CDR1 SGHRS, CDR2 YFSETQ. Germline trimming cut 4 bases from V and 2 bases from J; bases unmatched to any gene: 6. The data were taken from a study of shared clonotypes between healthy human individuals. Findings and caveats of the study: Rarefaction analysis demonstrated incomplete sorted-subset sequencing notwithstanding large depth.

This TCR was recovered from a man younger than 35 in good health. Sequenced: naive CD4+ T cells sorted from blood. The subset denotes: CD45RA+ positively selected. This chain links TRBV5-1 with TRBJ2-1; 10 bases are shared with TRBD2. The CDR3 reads CASSLVLAGAYNEQFF. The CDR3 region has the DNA TGCGCCAGCAGCCTGGTTCTAGCGGGAGCCTACAATGAGCAGTTCTTC.